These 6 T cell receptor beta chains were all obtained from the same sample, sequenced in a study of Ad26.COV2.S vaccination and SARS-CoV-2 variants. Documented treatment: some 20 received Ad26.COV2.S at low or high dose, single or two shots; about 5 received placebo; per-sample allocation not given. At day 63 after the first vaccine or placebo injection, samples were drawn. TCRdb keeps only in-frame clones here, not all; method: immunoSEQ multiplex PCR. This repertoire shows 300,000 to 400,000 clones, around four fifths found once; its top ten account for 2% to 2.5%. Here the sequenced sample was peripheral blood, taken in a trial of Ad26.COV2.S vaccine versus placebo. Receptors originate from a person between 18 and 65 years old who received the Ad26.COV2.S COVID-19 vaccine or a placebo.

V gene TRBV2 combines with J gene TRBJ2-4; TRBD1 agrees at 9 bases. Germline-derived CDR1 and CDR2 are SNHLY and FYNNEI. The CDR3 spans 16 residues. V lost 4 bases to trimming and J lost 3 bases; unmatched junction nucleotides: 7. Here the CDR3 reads CASSGWWGQGKNIQYF. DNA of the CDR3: TGTGCCAGCAGTGGCTGGTGGGGACAGGGCAAAAACATTCAGTACTTC.

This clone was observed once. The CDR3 coding sequence is TGTGCCAGCAGTTTATTGTTGGTTGGGGGATCCAAAACCAAAAACATTCAGTACTTC. Residues: CASSLLLVGGSKTKNIQYF. The V and J genes are TRBV28 and TRBJ2-4; the D call may be TRBD1 or TRBD2 (5 bases each). The V end lost 1 base, the J end lost 2 bases, and 21 bases lay between the germline ends. Germline V CDR1 and CDR2: MDHEN, SYDVKM. This CDR3 contains 19 residues.

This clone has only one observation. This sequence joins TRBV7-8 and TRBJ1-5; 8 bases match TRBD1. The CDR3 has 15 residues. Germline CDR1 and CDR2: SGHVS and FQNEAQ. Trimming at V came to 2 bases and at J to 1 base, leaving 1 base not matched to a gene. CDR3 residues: CASSLQGASNQPQHF. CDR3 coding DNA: TGTGCCAGCAGCTTACAGGGGGCAAGCAATCAGCCCCAGCATTTT.

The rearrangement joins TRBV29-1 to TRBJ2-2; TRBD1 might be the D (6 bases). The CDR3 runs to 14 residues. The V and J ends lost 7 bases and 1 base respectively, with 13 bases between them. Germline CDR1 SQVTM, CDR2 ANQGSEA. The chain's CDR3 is CSARHRENTGELFF. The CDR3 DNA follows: TGCAGCGCCCGACACAGGGAGAACACCGGGGAGCTGTTTTTT.

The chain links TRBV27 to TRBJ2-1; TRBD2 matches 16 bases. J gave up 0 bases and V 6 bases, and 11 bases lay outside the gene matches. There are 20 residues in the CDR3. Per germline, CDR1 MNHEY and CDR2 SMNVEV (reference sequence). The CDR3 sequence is CASSTKPGLAGGSSYNEQFF. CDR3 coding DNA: TGTGCCAGCAGCACGAAGCCGGGACTAGCGGGGGGGAGCTCCTACAATGAGCAGTTCTTC.

The CDR3 is CASSPGTDSYEQYF. The CDR3 region has the DNA TGTGCCAGCTCACCAGGGACAGACTCCTACGAGCAGTACTTC. The chain employs TRBV18 and TRBJ2-7, with 7 bases matching TRBD1. CDR1 and CDR2 from the germline V gene are KGHSH and LQKENI. This CDR3 region has 14 residues. Germline trimming cut 2 bases from V and 0 bases from J; bases unmatched to any gene: 1.